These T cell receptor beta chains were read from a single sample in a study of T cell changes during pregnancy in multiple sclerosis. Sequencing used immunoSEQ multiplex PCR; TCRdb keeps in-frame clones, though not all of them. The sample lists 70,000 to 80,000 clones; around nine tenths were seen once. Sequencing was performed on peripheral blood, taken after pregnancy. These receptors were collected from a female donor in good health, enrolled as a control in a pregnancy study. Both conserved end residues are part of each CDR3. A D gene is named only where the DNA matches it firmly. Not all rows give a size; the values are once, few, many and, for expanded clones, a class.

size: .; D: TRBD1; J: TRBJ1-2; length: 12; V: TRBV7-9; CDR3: CASSSTGLGYTF; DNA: TGTGCCAGCAGCTCGACAGGGCTTGGCTACACCTTC
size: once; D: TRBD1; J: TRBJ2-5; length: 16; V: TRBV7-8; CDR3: CASSLMRGQGKETQYF; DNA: TGTGCCAGCAGCTTAATGCGGGGACAGGGGAAAGAGACCCAGTACTTC
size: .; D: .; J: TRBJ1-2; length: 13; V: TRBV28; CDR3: CASSWTANYGYTF; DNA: TGTGCCAGCAGCTGGACAGCTAACTATGGCTACACCTTC
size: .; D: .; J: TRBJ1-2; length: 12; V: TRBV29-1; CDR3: CSVGEGDYGYTF; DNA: TGCAGCGTTGGGGAAGGGGACTATGGCTACACCTTC
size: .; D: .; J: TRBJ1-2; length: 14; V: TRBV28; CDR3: CASSFRAGWDGYTF; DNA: TGTGCCAGCAGTTTCCGTGCGGGGTGGGATGGCTACACCTTC
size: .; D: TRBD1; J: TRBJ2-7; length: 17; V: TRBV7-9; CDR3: CASSLVWAQGVSNEQYF; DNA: TGTGCCAGCAGCTTAGTGTGGGCGCAGGGGGTTTCTAACGAGCAGTACTTC
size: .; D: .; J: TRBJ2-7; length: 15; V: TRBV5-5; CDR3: CASSPLRVFVYEQYF; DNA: TGTGCCAGCAGCCCACTGCGGGTTTTCGTGTACGAGCAGTACTTC
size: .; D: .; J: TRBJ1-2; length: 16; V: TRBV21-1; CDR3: CASSKVVRGQSYGYTF; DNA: TGTGCCAGCAGCAAAGTCGTGAGAGGGCAGAGCTATGGCTACACCTTC
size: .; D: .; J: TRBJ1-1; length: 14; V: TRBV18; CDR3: CASSYQGQNTEAFF; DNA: TGTGCCAGCTCATACCAGGGGCAGAACACTGAAGCTTTCTTT
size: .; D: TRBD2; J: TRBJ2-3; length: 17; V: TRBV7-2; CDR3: CASSPLRLAGGTDTQYF; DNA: TGTGCCAGCAGCCCCCTCCGACTAGCGGGAGGCACAGATACGCAGTATTTT